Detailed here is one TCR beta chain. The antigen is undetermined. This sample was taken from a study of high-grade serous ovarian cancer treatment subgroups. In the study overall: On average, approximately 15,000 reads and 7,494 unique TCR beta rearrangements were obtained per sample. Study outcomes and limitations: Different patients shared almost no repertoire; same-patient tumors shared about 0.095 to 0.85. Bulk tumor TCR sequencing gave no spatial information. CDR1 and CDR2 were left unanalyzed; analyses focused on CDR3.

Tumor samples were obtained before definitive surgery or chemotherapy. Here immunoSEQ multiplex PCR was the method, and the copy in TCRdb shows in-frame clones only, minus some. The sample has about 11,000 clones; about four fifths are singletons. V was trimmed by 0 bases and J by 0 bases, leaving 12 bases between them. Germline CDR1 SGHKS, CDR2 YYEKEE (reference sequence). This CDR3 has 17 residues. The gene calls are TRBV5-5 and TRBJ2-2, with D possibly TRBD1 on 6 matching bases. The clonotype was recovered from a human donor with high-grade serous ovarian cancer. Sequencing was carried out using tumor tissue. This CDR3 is CASSLGSGDPNTGELFF. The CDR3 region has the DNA TGTGCCAGCAGCTTGGGGTCAGGGGACCCGAACACCGGGGAGCTGTTTTTT.